Listed below are T cell receptor beta chains from one sample, sequenced in a study of T cell changes during pregnancy in multiple sclerosis. Libraries were prepared by immunoSEQ multiplex PCR; TCRdb keeps only in-frame clonotypes and omits some of them. The table lists fewer than 110,000 clones, 80% to 95% of them singletons. The sample in question was peripheral blood, obtained in the second trimester of pregnancy. The receptors shown here come from a female donor with multiple sclerosis, enrolled in a pregnancy study. Each CDR3 is given with its conserved first and last residue. Each record gives: D gene, J gene, clone size, V gene, CDR3 DNA, CDR3 protein. The D gene is left open where the match is weak. Not all rows give a size; the values are once, few, many and, for expanded clones, a class.

-	TRBJ1-2	-	TRBV14	TGTGCCAGCAGCCAAGATGTCAGGGGTGTCTATGGCTACACCTTC	CASSQDVRGVYGYTF
-	TRBJ1-1	-	TRBV2	TGTGCCAGCAGAGGGGGTTACACTGAAGCTTTCTTT	CASRGGYTEAFF
TRBD2	TRBJ2-2	-	TRBV28	TGTGCCAGCGGGGCGGGAGGGCCTGGCGGGGAGCTGTTTTTT	CASGAGGPGGELFF
-	TRBJ2-7	-	TRBV29-1	TGCAGCGTTGAAGATCTAGGTAAGAACGAGCAGTACTTC	CSVEDLGKNEQYF
TRBD2	TRBJ2-1	once	TRBV15	TGTGCCACCAGCAGATCCAGGCCAACTAGCGGGACCAGAAATGAGCAGTTCTTC	CATSRSRPTSGTRNEQFF
-	TRBJ2-1	-	TRBV14	TGTGCCAGCAGCCATCTAACGGTTGGTGAGCAGTTCTTC	CASSHLTVGEQFF
-	TRBJ2-1	few	TRBV9	TGTGCCAGCAGCGTAGAATCCAGGGTCAATGAGCAGTTCTTC	CASSVESRVNEQFF
TRBD1	TRBJ1-5	-	TRBV27	TGTGCCAGCAGGCAGGGGGGCGGTCCCCAGCATTTT	CASRQGGGPQHF
-	TRBJ1-1	-	TRBV5-5	TGTGCCAGCAGCTTGTTAGGGGAGGGGGGCACTGAAGCTTTCTTT	CASSLLGEGGTEAFF
TRBD2	TRBJ2-1	-	TRBV30	TGTGCCTGGAGTGCGTTGGGCGGGAGGGTATCGTACAATGAGCAGTTCTTC	CAWSALGGRVSYNEQFF
TRBD1	TRBJ1-4	-	TRBV7-9	TGTGCCAGCAGCTCCCCGGGACAGGGACTGCATGAAAAACTGTTTTTT	CASSSPGQGLHEKLFF
-	TRBJ1-5	once	TRBV6-1	TGTGCCAGTGTAGGGGATAGCAATCAGCCCCAGCATTTT	CASVGDSNQPQHF
TRBD1	TRBJ1-1	-	TRBV19	TGTGCCAGTAGACGGACAGGGGGCACTGAAGCTTTCTTT	CASRRTGGTEAFF
TRBD1	TRBJ1-4	-	TRBV28	TGTGCCAGCATCCCGGGACAGGGGGCGGTAAAACTGTTTTTT	CASIPGQGAVKLFF